This T cell receptor beta chain was recorded in a study of coeliac disease. Study in general: Each coeliac patient was active, refractory type I, or diet-controlled. Study outcomes and limitations: Lamina propria and intraepithelial cell fractions may contain each other's cells. Of coeliac lamina propria samples, about 50% of the 18 held published gliadin-specific TRB sequences, versus 1 of 6 controls. In active celiac disease, intraepithelial and lamina propria TRB and TRG repertoires were less clonal than controls.

This clone came up a few times. No antigen is known for it. Clones were sequenced by immunoSEQ multiplex PCR, and TCRdb holds only the in-frame ones, with some missing. The table includes around 6,500 clones, 60% to 70% detected once. This receptor was taken from a woman aged 18-29 years with active celiac disease. Sequencing was done on a sample of lamina propria lymphocytes from the gut.

The CDR3 coding sequence is TGCGCCAGCAGCTTGGGGCAGTTCCAAGAGACCCAGTACTTC. Encoded protein: CASSLGQFQETQYF. The V call is TRBV5-1, the J call TRBJ2-5; D gene uncertain. The V gene lost 0 bases and the J gene lost 1 base, with 7 bases spanning the gap. CDR3 length equals 14 residues. Germline CDR1 is SGHRS and CDR2 is YFSETQ.